This TCR beta chain derives from a study of cytomegalovirus exposure and HLA in healthy donors. The PCR contained 60 Vbeta and 13 Jbeta primers. Method: immunoSEQ multiplex PCR; TCRdb's copy keeps in-frame clones and lacks some. The sample carries 95,000 to 100,000 clones, around 74% recorded once. This clone occurred a few times. V was clipped by 5 bases and J by 10 bases, with 18 bases between them. Per germline, CDR1 MDHEN and CDR2 SYDVKM. The CDR3 sequence is 14 residues long. The rearrangement uses TRBV28 and TRBJ2-1; D gene ambiguous. The sequencing sample was made of PBMCs. The clonotype was recovered from a middle-aged man in good health and CMV-seropositive. The CDR3 DNA reads as TGTGCCAGCAGTCTCCCTCAGACTGTTTGGGAGCAGTTCTTC. It codes for CASSLPQTVWEQFF.